One and the same sample provided the 5 T cell receptor beta chains below, sequenced in a study of a mutant IDH1 vaccine in newly diagnosed glioma. The table came from immunoSEQ multiplex PCR; TCRdb's copy has only in-frame clones and leaves some out. The table includes approximately 70,000 clones, 75% to 85% detected once. Regarding time point: baseline, week 1 (first vaccination visit). Treatment denoted: pre-vaccination baseline after standard-of-care therapy. The sequences come from PBMCs, collected from a glioma patient treated with radiotherapy, temozolomide or both. The receptors originated from a man aged 50-59 years with glioma.

This clone was picked up a small number of times. The DNA of the CDR3 is TGTGCCAGCAGCGCGGGGACCAATGAGCAGTTCTTC. Translation: CASSAGTNEQFF. This sequence joins TRBV5-4 and TRBJ2-1; perhaps TRBD2 as D (6 bases). The CDR3 loop spans 12 amino acids. Germline values: CDR1 SGHNT, CDR2 YYREEE (reference sequence). Trimming took 4 bases from V and 6 from J, leaving 8 bases between them. The complete variable domain, with remaining parts taken from reference TRBV5-4 and TRBJ2-1, reads ETGVTQSPTHLIKTRGQQVTLRCSSQSGHNTVSWYQQALGQGPQFIFQYYREEENGRGNFPPRFSGLQFPNYSSELNVNALELDDSALYLCASSAGTNEQFFGPGTRLTVL.

The CDR3 DNA follows: TGTGCCAGCAGTCAAGACAGGGGGTTCACTAATGAAAAACTGTTTTTT. It yields the protein CASSQDRGFTNEKLFF. The chain employs TRBV6-1 and TRBJ1-4; 9 nucleotides align to TRBD1. Trimming cost V 5 bases and J 2 bases; bases outside gene matches: 6. Germline CDR1 MNHNS, CDR2 SASEGT. The CDR3 spans 16 residues.

Comments on this clone: The same CDR3 is also encoded by other DNA sequences in this sample. The genes are TRBV30 and TRBJ1-1; D gene uncertain. The CDR3 is 14 residues long. Germline V gene data show CDR1 as GTSNPN and CDR2 as SVGIG (reference sequence). Trimming stripped 0 bases from V and 5 bases from J, with 13 bases between. This CDR3 reads CAWSVRAVTTEAFF. Written as DNA, the CDR3 is TGTGCCTGGAGTGTAAGGGCAGTCACAACTGAAGCTTTCTTT.

The rearrangement links TRBV5-6 to TRBJ2-2; maybe TRBD2 (6 bases). Trimming pared 4 bases from V and 1 base from J, leaving 11 bases between. The CDR3 totals 15 residues. Germline V lookup: CDR1 SGHDT, CDR2 YYEEEE. The CDR3 protein is CASSRGGENTGELFF. The CDR3 coding sequence is TGTGCCAGCAGCCGCGGAGGGGAGAACACCGGGGAGCTGTTTTTT.

The chain joins TRBV19 to TRBJ1-1, with D perhaps TRBD1 (5 bases). Germline lookup yields CDR1 LNHDA and CDR2 SQIVND (reference sequence). Trimming removed 2 bases at V and 3 bases at J, with 10 bases between. CDR3 length: 14 amino acids. This chain's CDR3 is CASSITGGYTEAFF. The CDR3 DNA reads as TGTGCCAGTAGTATAACAGGTGGTTACACTGAAGCTTTCTTT.